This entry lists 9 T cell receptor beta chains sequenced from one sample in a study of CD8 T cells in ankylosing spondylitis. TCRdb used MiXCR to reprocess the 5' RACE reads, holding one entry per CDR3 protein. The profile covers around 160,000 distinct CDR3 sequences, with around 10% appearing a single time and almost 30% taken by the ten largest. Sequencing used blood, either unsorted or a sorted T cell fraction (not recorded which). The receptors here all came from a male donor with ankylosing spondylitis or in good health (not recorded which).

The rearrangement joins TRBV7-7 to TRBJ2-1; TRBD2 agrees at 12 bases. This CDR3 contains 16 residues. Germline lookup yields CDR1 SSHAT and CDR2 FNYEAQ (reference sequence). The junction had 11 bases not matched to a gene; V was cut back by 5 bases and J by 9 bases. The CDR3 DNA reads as TGTGCCAGCAGCCCGGGAGGGCTAGCGGGAGGGGGTGAGCAGTTCTTC. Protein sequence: CASSPGGLAGGGEQFF.

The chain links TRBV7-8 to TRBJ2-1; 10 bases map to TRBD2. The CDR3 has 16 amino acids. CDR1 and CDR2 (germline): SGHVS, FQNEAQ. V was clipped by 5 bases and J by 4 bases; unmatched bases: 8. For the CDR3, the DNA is TGTGCCAGCAGCCCACTAACTAGCGGGGTATACAATGAGCAGTTCTTC. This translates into CASSPLTSGVYNEQFF.

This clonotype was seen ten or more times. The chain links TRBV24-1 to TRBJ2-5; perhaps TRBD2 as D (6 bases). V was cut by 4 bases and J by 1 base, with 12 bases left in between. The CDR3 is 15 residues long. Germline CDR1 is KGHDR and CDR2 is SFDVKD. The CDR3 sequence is CATSDRGGFQETQYF. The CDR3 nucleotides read TGTGCCACCAGTGACCGTGGAGGGTTCCAAGAGACCCAGTACTTC.

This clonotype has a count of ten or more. CDR3: CASSPGQLEQFF. In nucleotides, the CDR3 is TGTGCCAGCAGCCCGGGACAGCTCGAGCAGTTCTTC. The gene calls are TRBV7-9 and TRBJ2-1; TRBD1 matches at 7 bases. The V gene's germline CDR1 is SEHNR and CDR2 FQNEAQ (reference sequence). The CDR3 length is 12 residues. Unmatched junction bases numbered 5, after V lost 5 bases and J lost 10 bases.

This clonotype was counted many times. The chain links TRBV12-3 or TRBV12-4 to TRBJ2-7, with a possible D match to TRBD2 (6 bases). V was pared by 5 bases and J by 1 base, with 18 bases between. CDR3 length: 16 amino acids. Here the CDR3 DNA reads TGTGCCAGCAGTCCCGGGGGAAAGGGGTGGTCCTACGAGCAGTACTTC. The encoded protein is CASSPGGKGWSYEQYF.

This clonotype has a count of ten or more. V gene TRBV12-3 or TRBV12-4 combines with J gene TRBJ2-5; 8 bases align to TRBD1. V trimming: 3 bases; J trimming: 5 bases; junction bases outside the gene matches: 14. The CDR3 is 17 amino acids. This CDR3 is CASSFPGGRGSEETQYF. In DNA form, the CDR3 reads TGTGCCAGCAGTTTTCCAGGGGGCAGGGGGAGCGAGGAGACCCAGTACTTC.

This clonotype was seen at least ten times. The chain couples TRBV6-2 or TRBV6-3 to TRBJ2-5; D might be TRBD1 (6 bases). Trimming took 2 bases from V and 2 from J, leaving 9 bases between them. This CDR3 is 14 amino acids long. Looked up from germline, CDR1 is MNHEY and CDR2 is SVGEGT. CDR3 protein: CASSYSQGQETQYF. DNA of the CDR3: TGTGCCAGCAGTTACAGTCAGGGGCAAGAGACCCAGTACTTC.

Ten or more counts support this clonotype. Here the CDR3 DNA reads TGCAGTGCAGGGGGGGGCTCTAACTATGGCTACACCTTC. Amino acid sequence: CSAGGGSNYGYTF. The chain joins TRBV20-1 to TRBJ1-2, with D perhaps matching TRBD1 (6 bases). This CDR3 contains 13 residues. The V gene lost 6 bases and the J gene lost 0 bases, with 11 bases spanning the gap. Per the germline V gene, CDR1 is DFQATT and CDR2 is SNEGSKA (reference sequence).

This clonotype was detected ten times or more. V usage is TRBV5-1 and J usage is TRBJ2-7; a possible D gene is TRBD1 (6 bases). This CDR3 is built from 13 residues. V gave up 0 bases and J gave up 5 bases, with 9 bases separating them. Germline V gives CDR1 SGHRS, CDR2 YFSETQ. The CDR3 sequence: CASSLDRVDEQYF. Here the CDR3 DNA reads TGCGCCAGCAGCTTGGACAGGGTAGACGAGCAGTACTTC.